This T cell receptor beta chain comes out of a study of blood T cell repertoires in COVID-19 (dated by TCRdb to 2019 to 2021). For the wider study: Collaborator samples came from the United States, Italy and Spain and covered acute and convalescent phases of COVID-19. The dataset comprised deeply sampled blood TCRbeta repertoires from subjects exposed to, actively infected with, or recovered from COVID-19. The prospective study material was composed of cDNA or gDNA derived from T cells, B-cell-depleted T cells, or PBMCs. Samples were obtained from the ongoing ImmuneRACE study (first 160 participants) and from 1,254 subjects provided by 6 global collaborators. The repertoires were released in a freely available public database intended as a resource for research on the immune response to SARS-CoV-2. The sample metadata nearly always contained a de-identified subject ID, COVID-19 status, age in years and sex. Where available, HLA class I and class II types were obtained from metadata supplied by the sample provider rather than from assay-based typing.

Taken from the germline V gene (reference sequence), the CDR1 and CDR2 loops are SGHKS and YYEKEE. At the junction V is shortened by 5 bases and J by 1 base; bases outside the gene matches: 6. There are 15 amino acids in the CDR3, from cysteine to phenylalanine inclusive. This entry keeps only the CDR3 DNA: 45 bases, framed from base 1. Concerning this clone: Its recognized antigen is unknown. Nothing much larger sits one base from this clone, and base qualities are not available.

Collaborating institutions collected whole blood in K2EDTA tubes following their own protocols. For TCRbeta analysis, collaborators shipped samples in one of three forms: frozen whole blood, isolated PBMCs, or DNA extracted from either of those sample types. TCRbeta CDR3 regions were amplified from genomic DNA by means of the immunoSEQ Assay, a bias-controlled multiplex PCR. The study's own analysis went as follows. The number of nucleated cells in each sample was estimated from the amplification of reference gene primers within the assay. To quantify the absolute abundance of each unique TCRbeta CDR3 rearrangement, sequence reads were collapsed and filtered. For each sample, productive Simpson clonality was calculated by taking the square root of Simpson's diversity index across productive rearrangements. Entries here come from immuneACCESS through TCRdb and include only in-frame sequences with V and J called. Some clones fail to appear in such tables; in the studies checked, an unresolved V gene covers under half of the shortfall, and the cause of the remainder is unknown. From that table come the V and J calls and clone size; the DNA was used to work out D and trimming. The sample records about 120,000 clones, around nine tenths of which are singletons. The top ten clones comprise about 2% of the sample.

The study at large found these results: The quantity of clinical and demographic metadata differed by source and by participant and was supplied without curation.

The specimen was peripheral blood. The rearranged segments are TRBV5-5 and TRBJ1-5, with TRBD1 identical over 7 junction bases. This TCR was sampled from a woman in her fifties or sixties with acute or convalescent COVID-19. The nucleotide sequence reads TGTGCCAGCAGTTTCCGGGACAGAAGCAATCAGCCCCAGCATTTT. Translated, this gives CASSFRDRSNQPQHF.